These T cell receptor beta chains were read from a single sample in a study of T cell repertoires in cytomegalovirus infection. Each CDR3 protein is one row after TCRdb ran MiXCR on the reads. The sample holds about 830,000 distinct CDR3 sequences, approximately 30% seen once. No antigen has been identified for these receptors. The sample was cultured CD8+ T cells from PBMCs, taken from culture after CMV antigen stimulation. The receptors were sampled from a human donor in good health (CMV status not recorded). Some clones in this sample may be carry-over from other donors' samples. The CDR3 runs from the conserved cysteine through the conserved F or W. D genes are given only for firm matches. The size entry is marked missing in some rows and otherwise reads once, few, many or a size class.

D | J | size | V | DNA | CDR3
- | TRBJ2-2 | - | TRBV12-3/TRBV12-4 | TGTGCCAGCAGCCGCGGTCCGGGGAACACCGGGGAGCTGTTTTTT | CASSRGPGNTGELFF
- | TRBJ2-7 | few | TRBV6-1 | TGTGCCAGCAGTTACCGTGCGGCAGGTTCCTACGAGCAGTACTTC | CASSYRAAGSYEQYF
TRBD2 | TRBJ2-3 | few | TRBV7-3 | TGTGCCAGCAGCTTAACCCCCCTAGCGGGGGCCACAGATACGCAGTATTTT | CASSLTPLAGATDTQYF
TRBD2 | TRBJ2-1 | few | TRBV2 | TGTGCCAGCATCCGGAGGGGCCTAGCGGGTGACTACAATGAGCAGTTCTTC | CASIRRGLAGDYNEQFF
- | TRBJ2-1 | many | TRBV6-2/TRBV6-3 | TGTGCCAGCAGTTTGGCAGTTTCCTACAATGAGCAGTTCTTC | CASSLAVSYNEQFF
- | TRBJ1-6 | few | TRBV7-6 | TGTGCCAGCAGCTTAGCCCCCGGGGGCGGTAGTTCACCCCTCCACTTT | CASSLAPGGGSSPLHF
- | TRBJ1-2 | - | TRBV12-3/TRBV12-4 | TGTGCCAGCAGTTTCATCGGTCCACCCGCGGATGGCTACACCTTC | CASSFIGPPADGYTF
- | TRBJ2-2 | - | TRBV24-1 | TGTGCCACCAGTGAGGGGGCGAGCACCGGGGAGCTGTTTTTT | CATSEGASTGELFF
- | TRBJ2-1 | - | TRBV29-1 | TGCAGCGTTGAGCCGGGGACGGGCACTAACTACAATGAGCAGTTCTTC | CSVEPGTGTNYNEQFF
- | TRBJ1-2 | few | TRBV7-2 | TGTGCCAGCAGCTTAGCCGGGAACGGGGACTATGGCTACACCTTC | CASSLAGNGDYGYTF
TRBD2 | TRBJ2-3 | - | TRBV7-2 | TGTGCCAGCAGTCCTCTAGCGGGGGGCCACCCAGATACGCAGTATTTT | CASSPLAGGHPDTQYF
- | TRBJ2-1 | many | TRBV7-2 | TGTGCCAGCAGCCCGACTAGGTCCTACAATGAGCAGTTCTTC | CASSPTRSYNEQFF
TRBD1 | TRBJ1-4 | - | TRBV15 | TGTGCCACGGAGGAGGTGGGGACAGGGATTGAAAAACTGTTTTTT | CATEEVGTGIEKLFF
TRBD1 | TRBJ2-4 | few | TRBV29-1 | TGCAGCGTTTCCCCTCTCGGGACAGCAGAAAACATTCAGTACTTC | CSVSPLGTAENIQYF
- | TRBJ2-5 | - | TRBV27 | TGTGCCAGCAGTTTGGTGCGGACAGAGCAAGAGACCCAGTACTTC | CASSLVRTEQETQYF
- | TRBJ2-4 | once | TRBV20-1 | TGCAGTGCTTTACTAGCTCCCAAAAACATTCAGTACTTC | CSALLAPKNIQYF
- | TRBJ1-1 | once | TRBV12-3/TRBV12-4 | TGTGCCAGCAGTTTAAATAGGGGGTCCGAAGCTTTCTTT | CASSLNRGSEAFF
TRBD1 | TRBJ2-3 | - | TRBV12-5 | TGTGCTAGTGGTTTGGTACCTCGACAGGGGGCATTTGGAGATACGCAGTATTTT | CASGLVPRQGAFGDTQYF
TRBD1 | TRBJ1-1 | few | TRBV27 | TGTGCCAGCAGTTTATCGGGGCTTACAGGGGTCTTGAACACTGAAGCTTTCTTT | CASSLSGLTGVLNTEAFF
- | TRBJ1-6 | - | TRBV10-3 | TGTGCCATCAGGGGGGAAGATAATTCACCCCTCCACTTT | CAIRGEDNSPLHF
TRBD1 | TRBJ1-2 | once | TRBV4-3 | TGCGCCAGCAGCCCCCGGGACAGCGCCTACTATGGCTACACCTTC | CASSPRDSAYYGYTF
- | TRBJ2-2 | - | TRBV9 | TGTGCCAGCAGCGTCTTCATGAAGTCGGGGAGCGGGGAGCTGTTTTTT | CASSVFMKSGSGELFF
TRBD1 | TRBJ2-2 | - | TRBV2 | TGTGGACAGGGTTTTTCCACCGGGGAGCTGTTTTTT | CGQGFSTGELFF
- | TRBJ2-4 | few | TRBV2 | TGTGCCAGCAGTGAATTAGGTGACATATCCCCCAGAAACATTCAGTACTTC | CASSELGDISPRNIQYF
- | TRBJ2-3 | - | TRBV29-1 | TGCAGCGTTGAACAGGGATTTCTCGAAGATACGCAGTATTTT | CSVEQGFLEDTQYF
TRBD1 | TRBJ2-4 | - | TRBV23-1 | TGCGCCAGCAGTCAAAAGTTTCGGTTCGAGGACAGGGCGTTTTTGCTAGCCAAAAACATTCAGTACTTC | CASSQKFRFEDRAFLLAKNIQYF
- | TRBJ2-3 | few | TRBV11-2 | TGTGCCAGCAGCTTAGTTGCCCAGGCAGATACGCAGTATTTT | CASSLVAQADTQYF
- | TRBJ1-1 | - | TRBV12-3/TRBV12-4 | TGTGCCAGCAGTTTAGTAATGTCAGGGGAAGCTTTCTTT | CASSLVMSGEAFF
- | TRBJ2-7 | few | TRBV7-9 | TGTGCCAGCAGCCCAGAACCGGGACACAGCTCCTACGAGCAGTACTTC | CASSPEPGHSSYEQYF
- | TRBJ1-4 | - | TRBV15 | TGTGCCACCAGCAGAGTCAGGGGCGAAAAACTGTTTTTT | CATSRVRGEKLFF